The next 27 T cell receptor beta chains were all read from a single sample in a study of CD8 T cells in Susac syndrome. RNA was extracted with the RNeasy kit, and a quantity of about 0.45 to 1 ug was reverse transcribed using random hexamers. TCRdb re-derived calls from the immunoSEQ multiplex PCR reads in MiXCR, one entry per CDR3 protein. The table has around 300,000 distinct CDR3 sequences, almost 85% seen once; the top ten hold about 0.22%. The sample taken for sequencing was CD8+ T cells from PBMCs. Receptor source: a human donor with multiple sclerosis.

The V call is TRBV5-6, the J call TRBJ2-1; no clear D gene. V was shortened by 0 bases and J by 8 bases, with 9 bases between the two germline ends. CDR3 length: 13 amino acids. Germline V gene data show CDR1 as SGHDT and CDR2 as YYEEEE. This CDR3 is CASSLVANHEQFF. The CDR3 nucleotides read TGTGCCAGCAGCTTGGTCGCTAACCATGAGCAGTTCTTC.

This chain connects TRBV6-6 to TRBJ2-7, with 7 bases lining up with TRBD1. Germline values: CDR1 MNHNY, CDR2 SVGAGI (reference sequence). The CDR3 sequence is 11 residues long. V shed 10 bases and J 2 bases; nucleotides not matched to a gene: 2. The CDR3 bases are TGTGCCACGGGACAGACCTACGAGCAGTACTTC. It translates to CATGQTYEQYF.

The chain combines TRBV27 with TRBJ2-7; D uncertain. Trimming cost V 5 bases and J 1 base, with 9 bases left between them. The length of the CDR3 is 13 residues. Germline loops: CDR1 MNHEY, CDR2 SMNVEV (reference sequence). The CDR3 bases are TGTGCCAGCAGTCCCCTTGAGTCCTACGAGCAGTACTTC. Protein: CASSPLESYEQYF.

This chain uses TRBV27 with TRBJ2-1; D call uncertain. The germline V and J ends were trimmed by 5 bases and 7 bases, with 12 bases remaining between them. The CDR3 length is 13 residues. The germline CDR1 and CDR2 sequences are MNHEY and SMNVEV (reference sequence). The CDR3 coding sequence is TGTGCCAGCAGTCCTCCCCTATCGAATGAGCAGTTCTTC. Amino acid sequence: CASSPPLSNEQFF.

The rearrangement uses TRBV4-3 and TRBJ1-3, with D unclear. The ends were cut back, 4 bases at V and 0 bases at J, with 10 bases in the middle. This CDR3 spans 15 amino acids. Germline V CDR1 and CDR2: LGHNA, YSLEER. The CDR3, as DNA: TGCGCCAGCAGCCCCCGCGATTTCTCTGGAAACACCATATATTTT. It encodes CASSPRDFSGNTIYF.

The DNA for the CDR3 is TGTGCCTGGGAGGGACTAGCGAACACCGGGGAGCTGTTTTTT. Translation: CAWEGLANTGELFF. V gene TRBV30 combines with J gene TRBJ2-2, with 8 nucleotides matching TRBD2. V gave up 5 bases and J gave up 0 bases; unmatched junction bases: 2. CDR3 length: 14 residues. CDR1 GTSNPN and CDR2 SVGIG come from the germline V gene (reference sequence).

The chain links TRBV6-5 to TRBJ1-2, with D unclear. Trimming left V 5 bases short and J 6 bases short, with 22 bases between. There are 16 residues in the CDR3. Per the germline V gene, CDR1 is MNHEY and CDR2 is SVGAGI. CDR3 coding DNA: TGTGCCAGCAGTCACCATCCCTCGGGGTTAGTAGATGGCTACACCTTC. Translated: CASSHHPSGLVDGYTF.

The CDR3 loop is CASSFGTSGSGNTQYF. CDR3 sequence (DNA): TGTGCCAGCAGTTTCGGTACGAGCGGGAGTGGAAATACGCAGTATTTT. The chain employs TRBV27 and TRBJ2-3; 8 nucleotides agree with TRBD2. Per the germline V gene, CDR1 is MNHEY and CDR2 is SMNVEV (reference sequence). V was pared by 3 bases and J by 7 bases, with 12 bases of the junction left unmatched. This CDR3 has 16 residues.

This chain uses TRBV14 with TRBJ2-5; the D gene is possibly TRBD2 (6 bases). The CDR3 runs to 15 residues. The germline gives CDR1 SGHDN, CDR2 FVKESK. Trimming removed 4 bases from V and 2 bases from J, with 14 bases in between. CDR3 protein: CASSPTRRVQETQYF. In DNA, the CDR3 is TGTGCCAGCAGCCCGACTAGGAGGGTACAAGAGACCCAGTACTTC.

This rearrangement joins TRBV27 to TRBJ1-1; 7 bases agree with TRBD1. Per germline, CDR1 MNHEY and CDR2 SMNVEV (reference sequence). The CDR3 loop spans 16 amino acids. The V segment lost 6 bases and the J segment 1 base; nucleotides outside the gene matches: 11. As DNA, the CDR3 is TGTGCCAGCAGCCCCCAGGGGGTGGTGGGGAACACTGAAGCTTTCTTT. Translated, it gives CASSPQGVVGNTEAFF.

The V gene is TRBV10-2, the J gene TRBJ1-1; 12 bases line up with TRBD1. CDR3 size: 16 residues. V dropped 6 bases and J dropped 4; count of bases not matched to a gene: 9. Germline-derived CDR1 and CDR2 are WSHSY and SAAADI. CDR3 DNA: TGCGCCAGCAGACCTCCCGGGACAGGGGGCTTCACTGAAGCTTTCTTT. Translated: CASRPPGTGGFTEAFF.

The genes are TRBV3-1 and TRBJ2-2; 8 bases fit TRBD1. Per the germline V gene, CDR1 is LGHDT and CDR2 is YNNKEL (reference sequence). V was pared by 3 bases and J by 4 bases, with 19 bases of the junction left unmatched. The length of the CDR3 is 20 residues. The DNA of the CDR3 is TGTGCCAGCAGCCATCCAGCGGACAGGGTGTTCCGCGAGGGCACCGGGGAGCTGTTTTTT. Its protein is CASSHPADRVFREGTGELFF.

The chain uses TRBV4-2 and TRBJ1-1; 9 bases map to TRBD1. Germline V gene sequence: CDR1 LGHNA, CDR2 YNFKEQ. V shed 3 bases and J 1 base; nucleotides not matched to a gene: 9. The CDR3 covers 17 residues. The CDR3: CASSHRTGVRENTEAFF. The CDR3 DNA reads TGTGCCAGCAGCCACAGGACAGGGGTACGCGAGAACACTGAAGCTTTCTTT.

This chain links TRBV28 with TRBJ2-1; possible D gene TRBD2, 6 bases. The CDR3 contains 12 residues. Germline V CDR1 and CDR2: MDHEN, SYDVKM. V was cut by 4 bases and J by 5 bases, with 6 bases left in between. The CDR3 protein is CASSSGDNEQFF. The CDR3 DNA reads as TGTGCCAGCAGTTCGGGAGACAATGAGCAGTTCTTC.

This clonotype was observed a single time. The chain has TRBV27 and TRBJ2-3; D might be TRBD2 (7 bases). Trimming removed 6 bases from V and 5 bases from J, with 21 bases in between. CDR1 and CDR2 (germline): MNHEY, SMNVEV (reference sequence). The CDR3 sequence is 16 residues long. CDR3 nucleotides: TGTGCCAGCAGCCTAGTTACGGGGGGCCTCGAAGATACGCAGTATTTT. Its translation: CASSLVTGGLEDTQYF.

V gene TRBV7-3 combines with J gene TRBJ2-1; 13 bases align to TRBD2. Germline CDR1 reads SGHTA; CDR2 reads FQGTGA. Trimming took 0 bases from V and 7 from J; bases not matched to a gene: 3. There are 16 residues in the CDR3. In DNA, the CDR3 is TGTGCCAGCAGCTTAACTGGACTAGCGGGAGTGAATGAGCAGTTCTTC. Its translation is CASSLTGLAGVNEQFF.

The chain is built from TRBV28 and TRBJ1-2; 10 positions agree with TRBD1. The CDR3 spans 18 residues. The V gene end was trimmed by 0 bases and the J gene end by 10 bases; junction bases not matched to a gene: 17. CDR1 MDHEN and CDR2 SYDVKM come from the germline V gene. The CDR3 DNA reads TGTGCCAGCAGTTTATGGCATAGACAGGGGGCCCCAAGTTGGGTCTACACCTTC. It specifies CASSLWHRQGAPSWVYTF.

The genes are TRBV11-2 and TRBJ2-3; unclear D gene. This CDR3 spans 15 amino acids. Germline assignment: CDR1 SGHAT and CDR2 FQNNGV. V lost 1 base to trimming and J lost 4 bases, with 12 bases between them. DNA for the CDR3: TGTGCCAGCAGCTTAGGTTTCCCCCCGGCAGATACGCAGTATTTT. This codes for CASSLGFPPADTQYF.

The CDR3 region has the DNA TGTGCCAGCAGCGTCGGGAGGGCGAGCACAGATACGCAGTATTTT. Translation gives CASSVGRASTDTQYF. This sequence joins TRBV9 and TRBJ2-3; 8 bases line up with TRBD2. The germline CDR1 and CDR2 sequences are SGDLS and YYNGEE. The CDR3 contains 15 residues. V shed 2 bases and J 0 bases; nucleotides not matched to a gene: 2.

The rearrangement joins TRBV13 to TRBJ1-1, with a possible D match to TRBD1 (5 bases). The V gene lost 0 bases and the J gene lost 2 bases, with 13 bases spanning the gap. CDR1 and CDR2 from the germline V gene are PRHDT and FYEKMQ (reference sequence). CDR3 length: 16 residues. The CDR3 sequence is CASSLGRDLPNTEAFF. The CDR3 bases are TGTGCCAGCAGCTTAGGCCGGGACCTCCCTAACACTGAAGCTTTCTTT.

CDR3 bases: TGTGCCAGCGAGGGGGGGGGATCCTACAATGAGCAGTTCTTC. Translated: CASEGGGSYNEQFF. V is TRBV2 and J is TRBJ2-1; weak D call: TRBD2 (7 bases). Germline CDR1 reads SNHLY; CDR2 reads FYNNEI. This CDR3 contains 14 residues. V was trimmed by 8 bases and J by 1 base, leaving 12 bases between them.

V usage is TRBV28 and J usage is TRBJ2-4, with TRBD1 identical over 8 bases. The germline CDR1 and CDR2 sequences are MDHEN and SYDVKM. Trimming removed 5 bases from V and 6 bases from J; junction bases left unmatched: 12. The CDR3 length is 16 residues. In DNA, the CDR3 is TGTGCCAGCAGTGCCCTTCAGGGGGCACCCTTAAACATTCAGTACTTC. This codes for CASSALQGAPLNIQYF.

CDR3 loop: CASSQLGSMNTEAFF. The CDR3 bases are TGCGCCAGCAGCCAACTCGGCTCCATGAACACTGAAGCTTTCTTT. The chain links TRBV4-3 to TRBJ1-1; D is undetermined. CDR3 length equals 15 residues. From germline, CDR1 is LGHNA and CDR2 YSLEER. Trimming left V 2 bases short and J 0 bases short, with 10 bases between.

This clonotype appeared a few times. This chain uses TRBV10-2 with TRBJ2-5; no definite D call. This CDR3 has 12 amino acids. Germline V gene sequence: CDR1 WSHSY, CDR2 SAAADI. Trimming stripped 8 bases from V and 5 bases from J, with 12 bases between. CDR3 coding DNA: TGCGCCAGCTTAGGGCCGCGGGAGACCCAGTACTTC. Translation: CASLGPRETQYF.

This chain connects TRBV29-1 to TRBJ2-7; 7 nucleotides match TRBD2. The CDR3 runs 15 residues. V was pared by 0 bases and J by 3 bases, with 8 bases of the junction left unmatched. CDR1 SQVTM and CDR2 ANQGSEA come from the germline V gene. CDR3 in amino acids: CSVEEAASGRYEQYF. CDR3 nucleotide sequence: TGCAGCGTTGAAGAAGCGGCTAGCGGACGCTACGAGCAGTACTTC.

This clonotype appeared a single time. This is likely a read error, given that the CDR3 carries no conserved phenylalanine or tryptophan at its end. The genes are TRBV9 and TRBJ2-7; no reliable D call. V gave up 3 bases and J gave up 4 bases, with 11 bases separating them. Germline lookup yields CDR1 SGDLS and CDR2 YYNGEE. This CDR3 comprises 13 residues. The CDR3 loop reads CASSEGTGYEQYL. The CDR3 region has the DNA TGTGCCAGCAGCGAGGGAACCGGGTACGAGCAGTACCTC.

This chain uses TRBV2 with TRBJ2-3; D is possibly TRBD1 (5 bases). CDR1 SNHLY and CDR2 FYNNEI come from the germline V gene. The CDR3 consists of 14 residues. The germline V and J ends were trimmed by 2 bases and 2 bases, with 8 bases remaining between them. The CDR3, as DNA: TGTGCCAGCAGTGAAATCGGACACACAGATACGCAGTATTTT. Its protein is CASSEIGHTDTQYF.